A selection of T cell receptor beta chains follows, all from one sample in a study of cytomegalovirus exposure and HLA in healthy donors. The protocol was immunoSEQ multiplex PCR, while the TCRdb copy is restricted to in-frame clones and leaves out a portion. This sample has tens of thousands of clones, with roughly 80% found just once. The specimen sequenced was PBMCs. These receptors all come from a girl aged 2 to 10 in good health and CMV-seropositive. The CDR3 runs from the conserved cysteine through the conserved F or W. The D gene is left open where the match is weak. The size field is filled for only some rows; it gives once, few, many or a size class.

.,.,TRBV5-6,TRBJ2-7,TGTGCCAGCAGCTTCCGGGATAACAACCCCTACGAGCAGTACTTC,CASSFRDNNPYEQYF
.,.,TRBV27,TRBJ1-5,TGTGCCAGCAGCCAGGGTTACAGCAATCAGCCCCAGCATTTT,CASSQGYSNQPQHF
.,.,TRBV29-1,TRBJ1-1,TGCAGCGTTGCGCGGGCCAACACTGAAGCTTTCTTT,CSVARANTEAFF
.,.,TRBV19,TRBJ1-1,TGTGCCAGTAGTATCTCGGGTTTGGCTGAAGCTTTCTTT,CASSISGLAEAFF
.,.,TRBV28,TRBJ2-7,TGTGCCAGCGCGGGGTGGAGCGAGCAGTACTTC,CASAGWSEQYF
.,.,TRBV10-3,TRBJ2-3,TGTGCCATCAGTCGACAGAGTAGCACAGATACGCAGTATTTT,CAISRQSSTDTQYF
.,.,TRBV20-1,TRBJ1-4,TGCAGTGCTACGAGGTCAGAAAAACTGTTTTTT,CSATRSEKLFF
.,.,TRBV2,TRBJ2-7,TGTGCCAGCAGTGGAAGGCGGGCCTCCTACGAGCAGTACTTC,CASSGRRASYEQYF
TRBD1,.,TRBV2,TRBJ1-1,TGTGCCAGCAGAGAGACAGGGGGCCGGACTGAAGCTTTCTTT,CASRETGGRTEAFF
TRBD1,.,TRBV30,TRBJ1-2,TGTGCCTGGAGTGGCCCCCAGGGGGCGCTTTACTATGGCTACACCTTC,CAWSGPQGALYYGYTF
.,few,TRBV5-1,TRBJ2-7,TGCGCCAGCAGCTTGAACAGGGTAGGCGAGCAGTACTTC,CASSLNRVGEQYF
.,.,TRBV9,TRBJ1-2,TGTGCCAGCAGCGCTTCAGGGACTTATGGCTACACCTTC,CASSASGTYGYTF
TRBD2,.,TRBV30,TRBJ2-1,TGTGCCTGGACACCTAGCGGGAACAATGAGCAGTTCTTC,CAWTPSGNNEQFF
.,.,TRBV28,TRBJ1-5,TGTGCCAGCAGTCCGCAGGGAACTCAGCCCCAGCATTTT,CASSPQGTQPQHF
TRBD1,.,TRBV2,TRBJ2-1,TGTGCCAGCAGGAACCGGGACAGGGGCAGAGGGGAGCAGTTCTTC,CASRNRDRGRGEQFF
.,.,TRBV6-5,TRBJ2-1,TGTGCCAGCAGTTACGGGGGGAGAGAGCAGTTCTTC,CASSYGGREQFF
.,.,TRBV4-1,TRBJ1-1,TGCGCCAGCAGCCAAGAATCATCGGGTGCTGAAGCTTTCTTT,CASSQESSGAEAFF
.,once,TRBV28,TRBJ2-7,TGTGCCTCCGGGACCTACGAGCAGTACTTC,CASGTYEQYF
.,.,TRBV6-5,TRBJ2-1,TGTGCCAGCAGTTACGAGGAATCCTACAATGAGCAGTTCTTC,CASSYEESYNEQFF
.,.,TRBV25-1,TRBJ2-7,TGTGCCAGCAGTGAACTCGTTGCAGGGAATGACTACGAGCAGTACTTC,CASSELVAGNDYEQYF
.,few,TRBV7-9,TRBJ2-1,TGTGCCAGCAGCTTAATACAGGGCGAAATGCCGTTCTTC,CASSLIQGEMPFF
.,few,TRBV6-5,TRBJ2-3,TGTGCCAGCAGTTACTCTACTTTCACAGATACGCAGTATTTT,CASSYSTFTDTQYF
.,.,TRBV9,TRBJ1-4,TGTGCCAGCAGCCCAACGGGGGGCAGGGAAGGAAAACTGTTTTTT,CASSPTGGREGKLFF
TRBD2,.,TRBV30,TRBJ2-3,TGTGCCTGGAGCAGGACTAGCGGGAGGCCAGATACGCAGTATTTT,CAWSRTSGRPDTQYF
TRBD1,.,TRBV28,TRBJ2-7,TGTGCCAGCAGTTCCTCCGGGACAGGGAGTCACGAGCAGTACTTC,CASSSSGTGSHEQYF
.,.,TRBV7-3,TRBJ2-6,TGTGCCAGCAGCCCCCGCGCTGGGGCCAACGTCCTGACTTTC,CASSPRAGANVLTF
TRBD2,.,TRBV27,TRBJ2-7,TGTGCCAGCAGTTTAAGACTAGCCTCCTCCTACGAGCAGTACTTC,CASSLRLASSYEQYF
TRBD1,few,TRBV27,TRBJ2-1,TGTGCCAGCAGCCGACAGGGGAACAATGAGCAGTTCTTC,CASSRQGNNEQFF
TRBD2,.,TRBV5-4,TRBJ2-1,TGTGCCAGCAGCTTCATAGCGGGAGGAGGAAATGAGCAGTTCTTC,CASSFIAGGGNEQFF
TRBD1,.,TRBV30,TRBJ1-5,TGTGCCTCACGGGACAGGGCTGGTCAGCCCCAGCATTTT,CASRDRAGQPQHF
.,.,TRBV7-2,TRBJ2-7,TGTGCCAGCAGCCCTCGGGGGAGGGAGCAGTACTTC,CASSPRGREQYF
.,.,TRBV6-5,TRBJ1-1,TGTGCCAGCAGCCTGGGGGGGGGCACTGAAGCTTTCTTT,CASSLGGGTEAFF
.,few,TRBV7-9,TRBJ2-5,TGTGCCAGCAGCTCCCAAGACTCCACCCAGTACTTC,CASSSQDSTQYF
.,.,TRBV4-1,TRBJ2-5,TGCGCCAGCAGCCAATCAGGGCAAGAGACCCAGTACTTC,CASSQSGQETQYF
.,.,TRBV6-5,TRBJ1-1,TGTGCCAGCGAAGCCGGGACTGAAGCTTTCTTT,CASEAGTEAFF
TRBD2,.,TRBV27,TRBJ2-7,TGTGCCAGCAGCGAGGGACTAGCGGGGACCTACGAGCAGTACTTC,CASSEGLAGTYEQYF
.,.,TRBV7-9,TRBJ2-7,TGTGCCAGCAGCCCCGGGACATTGACCTACGAGCAGTACTTC,CASSPGTLTYEQYF
TRBD2,few,TRBV29-1,TRBJ2-1,TGCAGCGAGAAGGCTTCGACTAGCGGGGGGATTTACGAGCAGTTCTTC,CSEKASTSGGIYEQFF
.,.,TRBV15,TRBJ1-1,TGTGCCACCAGCTTCCAGGGTGACACTGAAGCTTTCTTT,CATSFQGDTEAFF
.,.,TRBV30,TRBJ2-7,TGTGCCTGGAACGCGGGGTCCTACGAGCAGTACTTC,CAWNAGSYEQYF
.,.,TRBV2,TRBJ2-1,TGTGCCAGCAGTGCGGTTGTGAAATACAATGAGCAGTTCTTC,CASSAVVKYNEQFF
.,.,TRBV19,TRBJ2-2,TGTGCCAGTAGTATGCGAGAGCTAGCGTTGGCCGGGGAGCTGTTTTTT,CASSMRELALAGELFF
.,.,TRBV12-5,TRBJ1-2,TGTGCTAGTGGCCCCACGGGGGGCCTTGGCTACACCTTC,CASGPTGGLGYTF
.,.,TRBV27,TRBJ2-7,TGTGCCAGCAGGATTTACAGGGACTCCTACGAGCAGTACTTC,CASRIYRDSYEQYF
TRBD1,.,TRBV10-3,TRBJ2-7,TGTGCCATCAGAAGGACAGGGGACTCCTACGAGCAGTACTTC,CAIRRTGDSYEQYF
.,.,TRBV6-5,TRBJ1-1,TGTGCCAGCAGTTACCAGTTCCCCGGGTGGACTGAAGCTTTCTTT,CASSYQFPGWTEAFF
.,.,TRBV2,TRBJ1-1,TGTGCCAGCAGTGGACAGCTGAACACTGAAGCTTTCTTT,CASSGQLNTEAFF
TRBD1,.,TRBV27,TRBJ2-7,TGTGCCAGCAGTTCCAAGGGGGCAAGGTACAGCTACGAGCAGTACTTC,CASSSKGARYSYEQYF
.,.,TRBV9,TRBJ2-7,TGTGCCAGCAGCGTTTCCCGACAGGCCGTAGACGAGCAGTACTTC,CASSVSRQAVDEQYF
.,.,TRBV12-5,TRBJ1-3,TGTGCTAGTGGTTTGGCAGGGTCCGGAAACACCATATATTTT,CASGLAGSGNTIYF
TRBD1,.,TRBV5-1,TRBJ2-5,TGCGCCAGCAGCGGCAGGGGGCAAGAGACCCAGTACTTC,CASSGRGQETQYF
TRBD2,.,TRBV9,TRBJ2-7,TGTGCCAGCAGCCCGAGCCCTACGGGAGGATACGAGCAGTACTTC,CASSPSPTGGYEQYF
.,.,TRBV7-9,TRBJ1-1,TGTGCCAGCATCTCGACCCGCCGGGTTCTCTTCACTGAAGCTTTCTTT,CASISTRRVLFTEAFF
.,.,TRBV18,TRBJ1-5,TGTGCCAGCTCACACACAAGCAATCAGCCCCAGCATTTT,CASSHTSNQPQHF